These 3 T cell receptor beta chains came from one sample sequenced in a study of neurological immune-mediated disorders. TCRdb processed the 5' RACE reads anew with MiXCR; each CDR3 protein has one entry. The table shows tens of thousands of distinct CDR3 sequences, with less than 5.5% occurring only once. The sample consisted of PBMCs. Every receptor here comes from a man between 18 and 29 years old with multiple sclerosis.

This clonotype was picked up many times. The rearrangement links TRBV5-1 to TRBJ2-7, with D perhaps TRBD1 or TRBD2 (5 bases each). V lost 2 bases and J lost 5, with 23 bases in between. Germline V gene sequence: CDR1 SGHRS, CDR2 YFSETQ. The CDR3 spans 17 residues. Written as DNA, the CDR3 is TGCGCCAGCAGCTTAGCCCGGGGCCCAGCGATCGTCCACGAGCAGTACTTC. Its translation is CASSLARGPAIVHEQYF.

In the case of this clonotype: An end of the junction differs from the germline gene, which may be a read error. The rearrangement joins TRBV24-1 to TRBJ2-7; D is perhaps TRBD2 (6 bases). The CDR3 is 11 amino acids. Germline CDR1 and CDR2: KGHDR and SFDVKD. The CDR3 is CATSVGGPLHF. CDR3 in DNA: TGTGCCACCAGTGTAGGAGGGCCTCTGCACTTC.

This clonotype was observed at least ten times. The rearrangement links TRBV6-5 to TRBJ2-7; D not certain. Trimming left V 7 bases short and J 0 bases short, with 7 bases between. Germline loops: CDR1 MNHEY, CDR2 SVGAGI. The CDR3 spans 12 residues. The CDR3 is CASMADSYEQYF. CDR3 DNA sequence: TGTGCCAGCATGGCAGACTCCTACGAGCAGTACTTC.